The 24 T cell receptor beta chains in this list originate from one sample, sequenced in a study of CD8+ T cells in alopecia areata. Following RNA extraction, reverse transcription yielded cDNA that acted as the sequencing template. Profiled with immunoSEQ multiplex PCR; TCRdb holds only in-frame clones, not every one. The table lists roughly 260,000 clones, with no singletons. The study sorted pooled cutaneous lymph node cells by CD4, CD8alpha, NKG2D, NKG2ACE and other markers. Sequenced sample: CD4+ T cells sorted from a lymph node. These receptors originate from a C3H/HeJ mouse with alopecia areata. The MHC haplotype of this mouse line is H2-k.

This clone showed up many times. Mouse gene names apply. The DNA ends 3 residues before the CDR3 does, and the rest of the CDR3 is filled in from the germline J gene. Other DNA sequences within the sample encode an identical CDR3. The J gene is TRBJ1-6, the V gene TRBV1; tentatively, D is TRBD1 (5 bases). TRBJ1-6 is given ORF status, its function remaining uncertain. The V end was cut by 1 base, the J end by 2 bases, with 6 bases between. Germline V gene data show CDR1 as NSQYPW and CDR2 as LRSPGD (reference sequence). CDR3 length: 15 residues. This CDR3 is CTCSAGGPYNSPLYF. The CDR3 bases that were read are TGCACCTGCAGTGCAGGGGGCCCCTATAATTCGCCC.

With respect to this clone: Mouse germline and gene names are used. The sequence runs out 3 residues before the end of the CDR3; the remainder is reconstructed from the germline J gene. The genes are TRBV13-3 and TRBJ1-6; the match to TRBD1 covers 8 bases. TRBJ1-6 is reported as an ORF; its role is uncertain. The CDR3 has 13 amino acids. CDR1 NNHDY and CDR2 SYVADS come from the germline V gene. V dropped 5 bases and J dropped 7; count of bases not matched to a gene: 2. The DNA read from the CDR3 is TGTGCCAGCAGGACAGGGGTGAATTCGCCC. Residues: CASRTGVNSP. The whole CDR3 region reads CASRTGVNSPLYF.

A note on this clone: The gene names here belong to mouse. The read stops 4 residues short of the end of the CDR3; the missing end is completed from the germline J gene. The chain employs TRBV13-1 and TRBJ2-5, with D tentatively TRBD1 (6 bases). The V gene's germline CDR1 is NSHNY and CDR2 SYGAGN. The CDR3 contains 16 residues. The CDR3 sequence is CASSGQPRDKGDTQYF. The sequenced part of the CDR3 DNA is TGTGCCAGCAGTGGTCAACCCCGGGACAAGGGAGAC.

Note on this clone: This could be a read error, since a much larger clone is one nucleotide away. Any gene name here is a mouse gene name. The read comes to an end 4 residues before the CDR3 does, leaving the germline J gene to fill in the end. The identical CDR3 is also encoded by other nucleotide sequences in the sample. This chain connects TRBV13-1 to TRBJ1-1; TRBD1 is a possible D gene (5 bases). Germline CDR1 and CDR2: NSHNY and SYGAGN. The CDR3 has 13 amino acids. Deletions cut 3 bases from V and 1 base from J, with 7 bases between. The CDR3 sequence: CASSGTGNTEVFF. The sequenced CDR3 bases are TGTGCCAGCAGTGGTACAGGGAACACA.

This clone was counted ten times or more. The gene symbols are mouse symbols. The read stops 4 residues short of the end of the CDR3; the missing end is completed from the germline J gene. V is TRBV14 and J is TRBJ1-1, with 7 bases aligning to TRBD1. Trimming removed 1 base from V and 0 bases from J; junction bases left unmatched: 3. CDR1 SGHDT and CDR2 FRDEAV come from the germline V gene. The CDR3 covers 15 residues. CDR3 residues: CASSFTGASNTEVFF. The covered CDR3 bases are TGTGCCAGCAGTTTCACAGGGGCCTCAAACACA.

This clone came up a few times. The listed genes are named as in mouse. The read ends 4 residues early relative to the CDR3; the germline J gene fills the gap. The chain links TRBV1 to TRBJ2-5; 7 bases line up with TRBD1. This CDR3 contains 13 residues. Unmatched junction bases numbered 0, after V lost 4 bases and J lost 2 bases. From germline, CDR1 is NSQYPW and CDR2 LRSPGD (reference sequence). The CDR3 sequence is CTCSGDSQDTQYF. The sequenced CDR3 bases are TGCACCTGCAGTGGGGACAGCCAAGAC.

On this clone: Germline and genes here are mouse. The read terminates 4 residues before the CDR3 end, so the remaining end is supplied by the germline J gene. The chain couples TRBV29 to TRBJ1-1, with TRBD1 identical over 9 bases. The V gene end was trimmed by 5 bases and the J gene end by 1 base; junction bases not matched to a gene: 11. Germline V gene lookup returns CDR1 MSHET and CDR2 SYDVDS. The CDR3 loop spans 17 amino acids. The CDR3 DNA, read in part, is TGTGCTAGCAGTCCCGCCCTCGGGACAGGGTGGAACACA. Translation: CASSPALGTGWNT. The full CDR3 reads CASSPALGTGWNTEVFF.

In this sample, this clone turned up a few times. The listed genes are named as in mouse. The read terminates 4 residues before the CDR3 end, so the remaining end is supplied by the germline J gene. Distinct nucleotide sequences in the sample also encode this CDR3. V is TRBV29 and J is TRBJ1-2, with a possible D match to TRBD1 (6 bases). Trimming took off 0 bases at V and 2 bases at J, with 10 bases between the two ends. The CDR3 covers 15 residues. The germline CDR1 and CDR2 sequences are MSHET and SYDVDS. CDR3 sequence reads: CASSLSGGANSDYTF. CDR3 DNA, as far as it was read: TGTGCTAGCAGTTTATCGGGGGGGGCCAACTCC. Filled out from reference TRBV29 and TRBJ1-2, the complete variable domain reads DMKVTQMPRYLIKRMGENVLLECGQDMSHETMYWYRQDPGLGLQLIYISYDVDSNSEGDIPKGYRVSRKKREHFSLILDSAKTNQTSVYFCASSLSGGANSDYTFGSGTRLLVI.

About this clone: Germline and genes here are mouse. The read stops 4 residues short of the end of the CDR3; the missing end is completed from the germline J gene. Other DNA sequences in the sample encode the same CDR3. This chain uses TRBV13-3 with TRBJ2-7; TRBD1 matches 7 bases. V lost 4 bases to trimming and J lost 0 bases; unmatched junction nucleotides: 1. CDR3 length equals 13 residues. Germline assignment: CDR1 NNHDY and CDR2 SYVADS. The CDR3 region is CASSRDSSYEQYF. The sequenced CDR3 bases are TGTGCCAGCAGTAGGGACAGCTCCTAT.

This clone turned up a few times. Gene names denote mouse genes. The CDR3 end falls 4 residues outside the read, so it is completed with the germline J gene. The chain is built from TRBV13-2 and TRBJ2-4; TRBD2 agrees at 12 bases. Germline values: CDR1 NNHNN, CDR2 SYGAGS (reference sequence). The CDR3 sequence is 15 residues long. The CDR3 sequence: CASGGDWGVENTLYF. The sequenced part of the CDR3 DNA is TGTGCCAGCGGGGGGGACTGGGGGGTGGAAAAC.

This clone occurred a few times. Here the gene names and germline are mouse. The read gets to within 4 residues of the CDR3 end, and the germline J gene fills in the rest. The V gene is TRBV13-2, the J gene TRBJ2-1; 7 bases fit TRBD1. Per germline, CDR1 NNHNN and CDR2 SYGAGS (reference sequence). The CDR3 contains 14 residues. V shed 3 bases and J 3 bases; nucleotides not matched to a gene: 3. The CDR3 sequence: CASGGPGGYAEQFF. CDR3 DNA, as far as it was read: TGTGCCAGCGGTGGACCAGGGGGCTATGCT.

About this clone itself: These gene names are mouse names. The read ends 4 residues shy of where the CDR3 ends; the end is completed using the germline J gene. This rearrangement joins TRBV13-1 to TRBJ2-1; tentatively, D is TRBD1 (7 bases). Trimming removed 0 bases from V and 6 bases from J, with 16 bases in between. Germline CDR1 reads NSHNY; CDR2 reads SYGAGN. The CDR3 runs 16 residues. CDR3 bases read: TGTGCCAGCAGTGATGCAAGGAGGGGGCGGAGTGCT. Amino acid sequence: CASSDARRGRSA. The whole CDR3 reads CASSDARRGRSAEQFF.

Comments on this clone: Gene names and germline match the mouse. The read ends 4 residues early relative to the CDR3; the germline J gene fills the gap. The gene calls are TRBV14 and TRBJ2-3, with 10 bases aligning to TRBD1. The length of the CDR3 is 13 residues. Germline trimming cut 9 bases from V and 3 bases from J; bases unmatched to any gene: 4. Germline CDR1 is SGHDT and CDR2 is FRDEAV. The DNA read from the CDR3 is TGTGCCACTCCGGGACAGGGGGCAGAA. Protein product: CATPGQGAE. The entire CDR3 protein is CATPGQGAETLYF.

This clone was picked up a small number of times. The listed genes are named as in mouse. The read terminates 4 residues ahead of where the CDR3 ends, so the germline J gene completes it. J is TRBJ1-1 and V is TRBV13-3; D might be TRBD1 (5 bases). The V end was cut by 5 bases, the J end by 3 bases, with 8 bases between. Germline CDR1 NNHDY, CDR2 SYVADS. This CDR3 region has 12 residues. The CDR3 sequence: CASRGVDTEVFF. CDR3 bases read: TGTGCCAGCAGAGGGGTGGACACA.

This clone was counted many times. Genes and germline come from the mouse. The read ends 4 residues shy of where the CDR3 ends; the end is completed using the germline J gene. The chain combines TRBV13-1 with TRBJ1-2; D unclear. The V end lost 5 bases, the J end lost 0 bases, and 8 bases lay between the germline ends. The CDR3 is 13 amino acids. Germline V CDR1 and CDR2: NSHNY, SYGAGN. The DNA read from the CDR3 is TGTGCCAGCAGAGACAAGTCAAACTCC. Translating gives CASRDKSNS. The whole CDR3 protein reads CASRDKSNSDYTF.

Notes on this clone: Gene and germline names: mouse. The CDR3 goes on 4 residues after the read ends, and that part is filled in from the germline J gene. The chain recombines TRBV26 with TRBJ2-5, with 7 bases aligning to TRBD2. The CDR3 length is 12 residues. Germline loops: CDR1 KGHPV, CDR2 FQNQEV (reference sequence). The DNA read from the CDR3 is TGTGCCGGGGCTGGGGGAAAAGAC. Translation gives CAGAGGKD. The CDR3 reads in full as CAGAGGKDTQYF.

In the case of this clone: Gene names are mouse gene names. The read stops 4 residues short of the end of the CDR3; the missing end is completed from the germline J gene. Other DNA sequences in the sample encode the same CDR3. This rearrangement joins TRBV13-1 to TRBJ2-3, with D possibly TRBD2 on 6 matching bases. The germline gives CDR1 NSHNY, CDR2 SYGAGN. This CDR3 comprises 14 residues. The V gene lost 2 bases and the J gene lost 1 base, with 8 bases spanning the gap. The CDR3 bases that were read are TGTGCCAGCAGTGAGGTGGGGGGTGCAGAA. Protein: CASSEVGGAE. The full CDR3 protein is CASSEVGGAETLYF.

In this sample, this clone turned up a few times. The gene names here belong to mouse. The read finishes 4 residues shy of the CDR3 end, and the germline J gene is used to complete it. This sequence joins TRBV19 and TRBJ2-7, with D maybe TRBD1 (6 bases). Germline loops: CDR1 FNHDT, CDR2 SITEND (reference sequence). CDR3 length: 14 amino acids. The CDR3 loop is CASSIRAGQYEQYF. The part of the CDR3 DNA that was read is TGTGCCAGCAGCATACGGGCGGGACAATAT.

This clone occurred a few times. Each gene name is a mouse one. The CDR3 end falls 4 residues outside the read, so it is completed with the germline J gene. This CDR3 is also generated by other DNA sequences in the sample. This chain connects TRBV19 to TRBJ2-7, with 11 bases identical to TRBD2. The CDR3 runs 15 residues. V lost 5 bases, J lost 1 base, and 5 bases stayed unmatched. Looked up from germline, CDR1 is FNHDT and CDR2 is SITEND (reference sequence). Incomplete CDR3 DNA: TGTGCCAGCAGCATCCGGGACTGGGGGTCCTAT. It encodes CASSIRDWGSY. The whole CDR3 sequence reads CASSIRDWGSYEQYF.

This clone was found a few times. Gene and germline names: mouse. The CDR3 extends 4 residues past the end of the read, so its final part is completed from the germline J gene. The rearrangement joins TRBV19 to TRBJ2-7; unclear D gene. Germline CDR1 is FNHDT and CDR2 is SITEND (reference sequence). The CDR3 runs to 12 residues. The sequenced part of the CDR3 DNA is TGTGCCAGCAGTATTTGGTATGAT. Translating it yields CASSIWYD. The full CDR3 is CASSIWYDEQYF.

On this clone: All gene names here are mouse names. Read data end 4 residues before the CDR3 end; the end is taken from the germline J gene. The chain links TRBV5 to TRBJ1-1; D unresolved. V lost 0 bases and J 0 bases, leaving 5 bases between the germline ends. The germline V gene has CDR1 LGHNA and CDR2 YNLKQL (reference sequence). The CDR3 runs to 14 residues. The CDR3 protein is CASSQERQNTEVFF. The sequenced part of the CDR3 DNA is TGTGCCAGCAGCCAAGAAAGACAGAACACA.

There are a few counts of this clone. The genes are named according to mouse. The observed sequence ends 4 residues before the CDR3 terminus, with the missing tail filled in from the germline J gene. The same CDR3 can be traced to other DNA sequences in this sample. The chain couples TRBV1 to TRBJ1-1, with D perhaps matching TRBD1 (6 bases). The CDR3 loop spans 12 amino acids. In germline, CDR1 is NSQYPW, CDR2 LRSPGD (reference sequence). Trimming took 3 bases from V and 4 from J, leaving 6 bases between them. The CDR3 protein is CTCSADSTEVFF. The sequenced part of the CDR3 DNA is TGCACCTGCAGTGCGGACAGCACA.

Notes on this clone: The listed genes are named as in mouse. The sequenced fragment ends 4 residues before the CDR3 boundary, so the rest is inferred from the germline J gene. In the same sample, other DNA sequences code for this CDR3. The rearrangement joins TRBV19 to TRBJ2-7, with 7 nucleotides matching TRBD1. Per germline, CDR1 FNHDT and CDR2 SITEND (reference sequence). The CDR3 contains 13 residues. The DNA read from the CDR3 is TGTGCCAGCAGTATAGACAGGGGATAT. Protein product: CASSIDRGY. The entire CDR3 protein reads CASSIDRGYEQYF.

This clone was detected only a few times. Mouse gene names and germline throughout. The read halts 4 residues ahead of the CDR3 end, with the missing end drawn from the germline J gene. Other DNA sequences from this sample encode an identical CDR3 as well. The gene calls are TRBV13-1 and TRBJ2-3; 8 bases map to TRBD2. Germline CDR1 reads NSHNY; CDR2 reads SYGAGN. Losses at the gene ends were 4 bases for V and 0 bases for J; bases not matched to a gene: 7. This CDR3 spans 16 amino acids. CDR3 sequence reads: CASSPTGGTSAETLYF. Partial CDR3 DNA: TGTGCCAGCAGTCCAACTGGGGGAACTAGTGCAGAA.